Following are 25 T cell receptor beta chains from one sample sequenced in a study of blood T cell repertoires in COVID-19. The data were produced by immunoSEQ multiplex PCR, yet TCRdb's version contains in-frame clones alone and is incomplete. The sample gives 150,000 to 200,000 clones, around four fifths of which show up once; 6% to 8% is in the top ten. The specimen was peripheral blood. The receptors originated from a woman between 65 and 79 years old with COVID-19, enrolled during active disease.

The CDR3 DNA reads as TGTGCCAGCAGCCCCGGGACTAGCGGGAGGGCTACAGATACGCAGTATTTT. It codes for CASSPGTSGRATDTQYF. V gene TRBV11-3 combines with J gene TRBJ2-3; 16 bases are a match to TRBD2. Germline V gives CDR1 SGHNT, CDR2 YENEEA. The CDR3 contains 17 residues. Germline trimming cut 5 bases from V and 3 bases from J; bases unmatched to any gene: 5.

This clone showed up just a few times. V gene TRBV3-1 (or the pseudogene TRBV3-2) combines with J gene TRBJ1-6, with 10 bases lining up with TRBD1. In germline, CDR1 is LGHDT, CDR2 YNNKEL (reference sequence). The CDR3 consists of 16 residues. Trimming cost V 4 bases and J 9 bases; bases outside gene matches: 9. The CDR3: CASSPWIGTGVSPLHF. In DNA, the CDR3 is TGTGCCAGCAGCCCATGGATCGGGACAGGGGTTTCACCCCTCCACTTT.

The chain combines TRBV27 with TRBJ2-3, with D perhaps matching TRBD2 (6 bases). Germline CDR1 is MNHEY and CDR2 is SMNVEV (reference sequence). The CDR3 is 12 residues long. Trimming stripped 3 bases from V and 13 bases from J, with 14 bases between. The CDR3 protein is CASSFGGAEKYF. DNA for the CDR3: TGTGCCAGCAGTTTTGGAGGGGCCGAGAAGTATTTT.

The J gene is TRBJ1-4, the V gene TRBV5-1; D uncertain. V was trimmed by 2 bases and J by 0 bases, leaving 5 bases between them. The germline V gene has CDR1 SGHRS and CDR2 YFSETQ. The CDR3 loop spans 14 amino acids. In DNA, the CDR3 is TGCGCCAGCAGCTTCGGGACAACTAATGAAAAACTGTTTTTT. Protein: CASSFGTTNEKLFF.

This chain's CDR3 is CASSPGTGKNTGELFF. The CDR3, as DNA: TGTGCCAGCAGTCCGGGGACAGGGAAGAACACCGGGGAGCTGTTTTTT. V gene TRBV28 combines with J gene TRBJ2-2; TRBD1 agrees at 9 bases. Germline CDR1 reads MDHEN; CDR2 reads SYDVKM. The length of the CDR3 is 16 residues. V lost 5 bases to trimming and J lost 1 base; unmatched junction nucleotides: 5.

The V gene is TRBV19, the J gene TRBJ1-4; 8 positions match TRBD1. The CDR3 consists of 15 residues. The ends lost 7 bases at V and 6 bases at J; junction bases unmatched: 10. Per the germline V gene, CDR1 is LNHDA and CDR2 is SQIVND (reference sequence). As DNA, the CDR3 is TGTGCCAGTATGGCAGGGGGCATCGGTGATGAAAAACTGTTTTTT. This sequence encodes CASMAGGIGDEKLFF. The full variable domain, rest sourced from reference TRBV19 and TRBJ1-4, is DGGITQSPKYLFRKEGQNVTLSCEQNLNHDAMYWYRQDPGQGLRLIYYSQIVNDFQKGDIAEGYSVSREKKESFPLTVTSAQKNPTAFYLCASMAGGIGDEKLFFGSGTQLSVL.

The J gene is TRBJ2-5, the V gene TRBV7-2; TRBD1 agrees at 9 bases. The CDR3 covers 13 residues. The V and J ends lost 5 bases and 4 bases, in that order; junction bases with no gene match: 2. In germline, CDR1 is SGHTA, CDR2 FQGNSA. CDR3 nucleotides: TGTGCCAGCAGCGACAGGGGGGGAGAGACCCAGTACTTC. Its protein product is CASSDRGGETQYF.

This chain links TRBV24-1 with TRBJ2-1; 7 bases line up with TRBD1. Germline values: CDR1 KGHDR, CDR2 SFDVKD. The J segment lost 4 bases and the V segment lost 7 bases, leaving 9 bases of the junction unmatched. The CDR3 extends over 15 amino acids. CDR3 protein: CATRIGQEPYNEQFF. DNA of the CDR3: TGTGCCACCAGAATCGGACAGGAACCTTACAATGAGCAGTTCTTC.

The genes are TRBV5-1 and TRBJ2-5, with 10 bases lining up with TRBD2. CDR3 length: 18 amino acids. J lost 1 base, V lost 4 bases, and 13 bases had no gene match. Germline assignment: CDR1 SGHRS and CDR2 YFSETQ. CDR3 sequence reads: CASSKGKTSGEVQETQYF. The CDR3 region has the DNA TGCGCCAGCAGCAAGGGGAAAACTAGCGGGGAAGTCCAAGAGACCCAGTACTTC.

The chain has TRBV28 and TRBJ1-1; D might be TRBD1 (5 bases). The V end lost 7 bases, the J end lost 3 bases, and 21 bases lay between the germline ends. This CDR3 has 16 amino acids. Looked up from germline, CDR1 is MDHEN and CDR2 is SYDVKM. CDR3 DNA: TGTGCCAGCACCCGAGATGGGTCAGGGAAATACACTGAAGCTTTCTTT. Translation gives CASTRDGSGKYTEAFF. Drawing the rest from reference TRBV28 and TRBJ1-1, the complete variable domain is DVKVTQSSRYLVKRTGEKVFLECVQDMDHENMFWYRQDPGLGLRLIYFSYDVKMKEKGDIPEGYSVSREKKERFSLILESASTNQTSMYLCASTRDGSGKYTEAFFGQGTRLTVV.

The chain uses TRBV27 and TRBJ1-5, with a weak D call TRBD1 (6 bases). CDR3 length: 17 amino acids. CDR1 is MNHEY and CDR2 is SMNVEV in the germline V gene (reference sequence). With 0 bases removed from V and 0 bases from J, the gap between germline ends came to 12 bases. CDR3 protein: CASSLSWQGYSNQPQHF. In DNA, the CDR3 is TGTGCCAGCAGTTTATCGTGGCAGGGGTATAGCAATCAGCCCCAGCATTTT.

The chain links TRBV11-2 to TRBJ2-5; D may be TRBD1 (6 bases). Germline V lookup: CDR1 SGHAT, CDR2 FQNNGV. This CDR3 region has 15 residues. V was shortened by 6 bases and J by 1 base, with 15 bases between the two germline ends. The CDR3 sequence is CASSYTGTLQETQYF. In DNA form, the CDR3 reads TGTGCCAGCAGTTATACAGGGACGCTCCAAGAGACCCAGTACTTC. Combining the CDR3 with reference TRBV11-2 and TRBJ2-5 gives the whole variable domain EAGVAQSPRYKIIEKRQSVAFWCNPISGHATLYWYQQILGQGPKLLIQFQNNGVVDDSQLPKDRFSAERLKGVDSTLKIQPAKLEDSAVYLCASSYTGTLQETQYFGPGTRLLVL.

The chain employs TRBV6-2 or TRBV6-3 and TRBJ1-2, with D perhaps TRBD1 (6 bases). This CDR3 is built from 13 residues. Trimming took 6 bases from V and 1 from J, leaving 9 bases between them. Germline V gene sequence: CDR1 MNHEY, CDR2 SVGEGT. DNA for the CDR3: TGTGCCAGCAGCCAGGACAGTAACTATGGCTACACCTTC. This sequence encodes CASSQDSNYGYTF.

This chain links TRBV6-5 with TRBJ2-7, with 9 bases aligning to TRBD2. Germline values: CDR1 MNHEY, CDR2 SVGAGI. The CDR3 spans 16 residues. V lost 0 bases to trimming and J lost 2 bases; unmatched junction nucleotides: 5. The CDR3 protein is CASSYSTGTSTYEQYF. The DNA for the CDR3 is TGTGCCAGCAGTTACTCCACCGGGACTAGCACCTACGAGCAGTACTTC.

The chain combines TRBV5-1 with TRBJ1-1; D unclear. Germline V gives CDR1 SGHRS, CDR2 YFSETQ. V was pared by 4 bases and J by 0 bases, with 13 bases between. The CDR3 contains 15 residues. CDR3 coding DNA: TGCGCCAGCAGCCGAGAGGGCATCTTGAACACTGAAGCTTTCTTT. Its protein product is CASSREGILNTEAFF.

The CDR3 coding sequence is TGTGCCAGCAGCCCTACCAGACAGGGCTACGAGCAGTACTTC. Translation: CASSPTRQGYEQYF. The chain has TRBV11-2 and TRBJ2-7; 7 bases match TRBD1. With 5 bases clipped from V and 3 bases from J, the junction kept 7 bases outside the gene matches. CDR1 SGHAT and CDR2 FQNNGV come from the germline V gene. The CDR3 is made up of 14 amino acids.

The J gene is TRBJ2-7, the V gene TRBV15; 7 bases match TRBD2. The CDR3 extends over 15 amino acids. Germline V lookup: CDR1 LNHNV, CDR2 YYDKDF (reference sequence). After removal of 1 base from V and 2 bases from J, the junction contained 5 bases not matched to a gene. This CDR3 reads CATSRGATSPYEQYF. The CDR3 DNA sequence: TGTGCCACCAGCAGAGGGGCGACTAGCCCCTACGAGCAGTACTTC.

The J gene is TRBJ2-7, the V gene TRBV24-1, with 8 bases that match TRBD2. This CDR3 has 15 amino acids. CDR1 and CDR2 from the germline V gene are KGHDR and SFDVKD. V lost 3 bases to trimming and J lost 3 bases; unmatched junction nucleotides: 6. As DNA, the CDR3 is TGTGCCACCAGTGATCCCCCGCGGGGGGACTACGAGCAGTACTTC. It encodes CATSDPPRGDYEQYF.

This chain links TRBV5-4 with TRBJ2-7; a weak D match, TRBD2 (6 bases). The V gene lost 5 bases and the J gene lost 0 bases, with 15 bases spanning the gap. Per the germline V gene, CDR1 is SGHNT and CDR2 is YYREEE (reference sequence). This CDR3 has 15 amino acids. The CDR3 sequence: CASSRGRDSSYEQYF. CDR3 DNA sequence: TGTGCCAGCAGTCGCGGGCGGGACTCCTCCTACGAGCAGTACTTC.

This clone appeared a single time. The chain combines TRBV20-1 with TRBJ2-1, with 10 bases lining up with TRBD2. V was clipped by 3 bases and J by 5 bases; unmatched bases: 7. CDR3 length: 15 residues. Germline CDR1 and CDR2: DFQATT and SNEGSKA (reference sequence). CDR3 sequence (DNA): TGCAGTGCTAGTCGGGTGGGACTAGCGAACAATGAGCAGTTCTTC. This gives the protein CSASRVGLANNEQFF.

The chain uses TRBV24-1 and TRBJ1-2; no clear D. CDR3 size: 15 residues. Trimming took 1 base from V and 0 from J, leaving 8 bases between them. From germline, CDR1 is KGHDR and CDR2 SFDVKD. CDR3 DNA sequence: TGTGCCACCAGTGATTTCCCTCGCGCTAACTATGGCTACACCTTC. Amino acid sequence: CATSDFPRANYGYTF.

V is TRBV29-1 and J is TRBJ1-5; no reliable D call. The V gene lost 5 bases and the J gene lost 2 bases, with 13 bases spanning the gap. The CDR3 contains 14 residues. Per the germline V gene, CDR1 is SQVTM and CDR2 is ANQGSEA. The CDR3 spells CSVTSREGNQPQHF. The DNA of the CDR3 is TGCAGCGTTACTTCCCGGGAAGGCAATCAGCCCCAGCATTTT.

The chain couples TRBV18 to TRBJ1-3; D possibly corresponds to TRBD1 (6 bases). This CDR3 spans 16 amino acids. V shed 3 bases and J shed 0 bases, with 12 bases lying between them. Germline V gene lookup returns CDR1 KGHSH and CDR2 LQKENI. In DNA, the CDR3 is TGTGCCAGCTCACCCTCTCAGACAGGCTCTGGAAACACCATATATTTT. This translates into CASSPSQTGSGNTIYF.

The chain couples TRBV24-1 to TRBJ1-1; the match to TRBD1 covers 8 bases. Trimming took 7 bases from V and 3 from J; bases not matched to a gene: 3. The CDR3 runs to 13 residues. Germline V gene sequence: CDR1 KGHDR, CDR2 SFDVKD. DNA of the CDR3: TGTGCCACCAGAAGGACAGGGTACACTGAAGCTTTCTTT. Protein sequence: CATRRTGYTEAFF.

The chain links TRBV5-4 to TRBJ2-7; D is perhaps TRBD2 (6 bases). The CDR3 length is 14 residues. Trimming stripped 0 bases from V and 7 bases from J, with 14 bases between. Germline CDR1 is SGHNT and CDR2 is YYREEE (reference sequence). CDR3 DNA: TGTGCCAGCAGCTTGGTGGGGGGTAGGCAAGAGCAGTACTTC. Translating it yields CASSLVGGRQEQYF.